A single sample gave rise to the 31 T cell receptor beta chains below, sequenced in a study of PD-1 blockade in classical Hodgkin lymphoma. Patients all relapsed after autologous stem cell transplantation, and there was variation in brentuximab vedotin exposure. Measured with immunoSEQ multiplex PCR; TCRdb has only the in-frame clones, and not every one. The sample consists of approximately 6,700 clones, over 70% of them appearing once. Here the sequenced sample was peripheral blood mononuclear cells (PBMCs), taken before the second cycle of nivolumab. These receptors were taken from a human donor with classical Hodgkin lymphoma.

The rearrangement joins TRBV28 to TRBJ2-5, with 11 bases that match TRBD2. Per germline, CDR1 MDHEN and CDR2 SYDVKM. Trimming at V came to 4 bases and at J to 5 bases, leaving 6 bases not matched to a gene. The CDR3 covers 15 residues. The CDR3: CASSSIAGGVETQYF. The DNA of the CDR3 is TGTGCCAGCAGTTCAATAGCGGGGGGGGTTGAGACCCAGTACTTC.

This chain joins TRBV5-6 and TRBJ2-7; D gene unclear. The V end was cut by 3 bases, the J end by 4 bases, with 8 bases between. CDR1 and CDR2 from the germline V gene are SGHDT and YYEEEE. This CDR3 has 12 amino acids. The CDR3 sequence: CASSSSPYEQYF. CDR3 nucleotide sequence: TGTGCCAGCAGCTCCTCTCCTTACGAGCAGTACTTC. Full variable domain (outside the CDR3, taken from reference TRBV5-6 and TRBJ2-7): DAGVTQSPTHLIKTRGQQVTLRCSPKSGHDTVSWYQQALGQGPQFIFQYYEEEERQRGNFPDRFSGHQFPNYSSELNVNALLLGDSALYLCASSSSPYEQYFGPGTRLTVT.

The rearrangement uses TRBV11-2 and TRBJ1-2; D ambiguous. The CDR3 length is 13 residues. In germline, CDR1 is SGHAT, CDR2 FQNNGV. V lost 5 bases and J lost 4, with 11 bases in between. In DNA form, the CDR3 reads TGTGCCAGCAGCCCCCAGGTGTCCTATGGCTACACCTTC. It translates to CASSPQVSYGYTF.

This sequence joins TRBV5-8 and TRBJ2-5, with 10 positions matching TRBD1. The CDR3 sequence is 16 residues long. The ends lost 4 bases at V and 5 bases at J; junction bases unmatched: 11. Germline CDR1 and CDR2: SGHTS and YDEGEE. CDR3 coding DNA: TGTGCCAGCAGCCCCGGGACAGGGGCAGGGGGGGAGACCCAGTACTTC. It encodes CASSPGTGAGGETQYF.

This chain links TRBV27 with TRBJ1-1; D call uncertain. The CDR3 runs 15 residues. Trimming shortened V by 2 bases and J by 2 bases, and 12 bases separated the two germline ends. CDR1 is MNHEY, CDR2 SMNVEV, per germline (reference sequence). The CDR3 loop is CASSLKRGINTEAFF. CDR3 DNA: TGTGCCAGCAGTTTAAAACGAGGGATTAACACTGAAGCTTTCTTT.

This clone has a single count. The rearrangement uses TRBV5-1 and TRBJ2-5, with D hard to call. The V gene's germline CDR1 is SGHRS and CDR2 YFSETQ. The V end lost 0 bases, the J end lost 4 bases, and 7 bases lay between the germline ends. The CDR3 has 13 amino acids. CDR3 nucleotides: TGCGCCAGCAGCTTGGGGAACGGAGAGACCCAGTACTTC. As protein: CASSLGNGETQYF.

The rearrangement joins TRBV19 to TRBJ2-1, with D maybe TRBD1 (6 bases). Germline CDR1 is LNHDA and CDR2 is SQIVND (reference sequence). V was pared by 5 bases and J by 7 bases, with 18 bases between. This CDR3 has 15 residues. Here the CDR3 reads CASSWSRGRGNEQFF. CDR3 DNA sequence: TGTGCCAGTAGTTGGTCCAGGGGTAGGGGAAATGAGCAGTTCTTC. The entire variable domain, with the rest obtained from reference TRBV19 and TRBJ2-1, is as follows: DGGITQSPKYLFRKEGQNVTLSCEQNLNHDAMYWYRQDPGQGLRLIYYSQIVNDFQKGDIAEGYSVSREKKESFPLTVTSAQKNPTAFYLCASSWSRGRGNEQFFGPGTRLTVL.

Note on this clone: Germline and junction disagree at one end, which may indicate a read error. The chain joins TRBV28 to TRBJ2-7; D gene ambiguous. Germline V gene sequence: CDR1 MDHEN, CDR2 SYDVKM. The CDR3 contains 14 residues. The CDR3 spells CAGSLRTGPYTQYF. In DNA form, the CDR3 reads TGTGCCGGCAGCCTCCGCACGGGCCCTTACACGCAGTACTTC.

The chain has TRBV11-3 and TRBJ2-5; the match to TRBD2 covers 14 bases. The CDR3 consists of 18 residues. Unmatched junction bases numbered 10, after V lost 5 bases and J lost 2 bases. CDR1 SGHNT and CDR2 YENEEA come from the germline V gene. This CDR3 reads CASSPGLAGEEGQETQYF. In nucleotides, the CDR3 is TGTGCCAGCAGCCCGGGACTAGCGGGAGAGGAAGGGCAAGAGACCCAGTACTTC.

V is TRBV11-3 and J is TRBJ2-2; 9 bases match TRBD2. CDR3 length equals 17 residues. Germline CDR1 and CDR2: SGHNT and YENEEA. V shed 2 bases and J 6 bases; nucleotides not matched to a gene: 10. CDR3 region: CASSLNPLAGRAGELFF. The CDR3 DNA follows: TGTGCCAGCAGCTTAAACCCGCTAGCGGGAAGAGCCGGGGAGCTGTTTTTT.

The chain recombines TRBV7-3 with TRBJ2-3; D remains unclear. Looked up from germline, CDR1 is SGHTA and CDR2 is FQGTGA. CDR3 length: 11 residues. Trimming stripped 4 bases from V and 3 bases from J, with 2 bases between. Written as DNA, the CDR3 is TGTGCCAGCAGCTATACAGATACGCAGTATTTT. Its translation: CASSYTDTQYF.

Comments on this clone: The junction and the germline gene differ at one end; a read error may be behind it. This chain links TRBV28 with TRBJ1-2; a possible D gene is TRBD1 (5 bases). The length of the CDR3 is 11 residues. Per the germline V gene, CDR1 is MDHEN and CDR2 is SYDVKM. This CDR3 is CASGGSGQYCF. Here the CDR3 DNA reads TGTGCCAGCGGGGGATCGGGTCAGTACTGCTTC.

In nucleotides, the CDR3 is TGTGCCAGCAGCGTAAAGTTGAACACTGAAGCTTTCTTT. Its translation is CASSVKLNTEAFF. The chain combines TRBV14 with TRBJ1-1; D not resolved. The germline V gene encodes CDR1 SGHDN and CDR2 FVKESK. This CDR3 is built from 13 residues. The ends were cut back, 5 bases at V and 0 bases at J, with 7 bases in the middle.

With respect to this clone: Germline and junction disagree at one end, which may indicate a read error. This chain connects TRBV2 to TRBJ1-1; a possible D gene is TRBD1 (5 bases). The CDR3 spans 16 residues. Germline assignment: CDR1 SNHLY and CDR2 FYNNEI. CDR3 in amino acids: CASSAQLDSMNTKAFF. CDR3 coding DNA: TGTGCCAGCAGCGCCCAATTAGACAGCATGAACACTAAAGCTTTCTTT.

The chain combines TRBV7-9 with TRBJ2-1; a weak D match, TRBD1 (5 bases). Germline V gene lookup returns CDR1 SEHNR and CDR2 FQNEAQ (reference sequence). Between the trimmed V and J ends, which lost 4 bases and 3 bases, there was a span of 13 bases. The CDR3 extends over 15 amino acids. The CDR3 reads CASSYPEGHYNEQFF. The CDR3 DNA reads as TGTGCCAGCAGCTACCCTGAAGGACACTACAATGAGCAGTTCTTC. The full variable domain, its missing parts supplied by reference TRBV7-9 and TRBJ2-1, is DTGVSQNPRHKITKRGQNVTFRCDPISEHNRLYWYRQTLGQGPEFLTYFQNEAQLEKSRLLSDRFSAERPKGSFSTLEIQRTEQGDSAMYLCASSYPEGHYNEQFFGPGTRLTVL.

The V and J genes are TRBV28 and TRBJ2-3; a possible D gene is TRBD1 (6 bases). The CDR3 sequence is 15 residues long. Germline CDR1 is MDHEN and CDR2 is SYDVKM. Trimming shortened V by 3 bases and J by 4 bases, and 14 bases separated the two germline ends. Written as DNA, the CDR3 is TGTGCCAGCAGTTTTTCTCAAGGGGGATCAGATACGCAGTATTTT. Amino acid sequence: CASSFSQGGSDTQYF.

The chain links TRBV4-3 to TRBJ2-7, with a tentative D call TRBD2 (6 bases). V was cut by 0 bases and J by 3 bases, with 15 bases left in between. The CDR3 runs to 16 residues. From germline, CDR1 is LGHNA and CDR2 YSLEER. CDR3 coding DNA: TGCGCCAGCAGCCAAGATATGGAGCGGGCTTACTACGAGCAGTACTTC. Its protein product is CASSQDMERAYYEQYF.

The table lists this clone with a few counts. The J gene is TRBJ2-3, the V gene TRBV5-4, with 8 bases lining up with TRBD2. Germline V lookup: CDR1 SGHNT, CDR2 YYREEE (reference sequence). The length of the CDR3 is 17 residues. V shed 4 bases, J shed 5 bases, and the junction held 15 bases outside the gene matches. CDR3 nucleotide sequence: TGTGCCAGCAGCCCGGGTCAGGGGCGGGGGGCTGAAGATACGCAGTATTTT. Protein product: CASSPGQGRGAEDTQYF.

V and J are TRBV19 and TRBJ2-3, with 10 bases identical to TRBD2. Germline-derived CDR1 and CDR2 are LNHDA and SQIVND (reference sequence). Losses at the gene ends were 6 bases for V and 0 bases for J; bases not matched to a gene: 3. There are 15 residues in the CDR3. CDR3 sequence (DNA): TGTGCCAGTAGGGGACTAGCGACTAGCACAGATACGCAGTATTTT. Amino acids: CASRGLATSTDTQYF.

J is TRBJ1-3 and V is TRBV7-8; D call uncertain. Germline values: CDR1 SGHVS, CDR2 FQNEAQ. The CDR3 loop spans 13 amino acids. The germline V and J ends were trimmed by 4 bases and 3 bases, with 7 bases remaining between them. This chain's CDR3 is CASSYLDGNTIYF. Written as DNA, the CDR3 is TGTGCCAGCAGCTACCTCGATGGAAACACCATATATTTT.

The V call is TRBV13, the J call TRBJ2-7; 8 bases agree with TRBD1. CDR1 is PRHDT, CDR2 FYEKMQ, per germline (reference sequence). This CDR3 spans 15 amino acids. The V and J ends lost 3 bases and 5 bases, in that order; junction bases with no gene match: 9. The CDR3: CASSFRTGKPHEQYF. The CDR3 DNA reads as TGTGCCAGCAGCTTCAGGACAGGGAAACCCCACGAGCAGTACTTC.

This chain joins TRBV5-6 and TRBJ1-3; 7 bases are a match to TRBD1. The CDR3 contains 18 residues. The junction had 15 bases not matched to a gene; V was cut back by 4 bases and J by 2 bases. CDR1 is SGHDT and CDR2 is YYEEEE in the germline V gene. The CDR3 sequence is CASSVRQGLTSPGNTIYF. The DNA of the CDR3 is TGTGCCAGCAGCGTGAGACAGGGCCTCACATCGCCTGGAAACACCATATATTTT.

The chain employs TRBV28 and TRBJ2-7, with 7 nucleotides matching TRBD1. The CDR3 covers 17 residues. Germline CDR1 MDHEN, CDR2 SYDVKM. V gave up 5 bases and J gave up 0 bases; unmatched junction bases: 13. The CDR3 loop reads CASSPYQTGSTSYEQYF. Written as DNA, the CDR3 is TGTGCCAGCAGTCCCTATCAGACAGGGTCGACCTCCTACGAGCAGTACTTC.

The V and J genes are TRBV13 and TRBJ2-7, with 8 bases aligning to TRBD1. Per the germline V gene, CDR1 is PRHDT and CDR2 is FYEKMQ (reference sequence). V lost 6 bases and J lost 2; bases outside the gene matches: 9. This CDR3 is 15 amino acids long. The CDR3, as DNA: TGTGCCAGCAGTGGAGGGGGCAGGGGGCCCTACGAGCAGTACTTC. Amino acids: CASSGGGRGPYEQYF.

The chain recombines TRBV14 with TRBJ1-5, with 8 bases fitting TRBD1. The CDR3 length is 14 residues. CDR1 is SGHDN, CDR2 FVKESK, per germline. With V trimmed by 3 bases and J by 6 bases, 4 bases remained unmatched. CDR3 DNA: TGTGCCAGCAGCCACTCAGGGGGCGGTCAGCCCCAGCATTTT. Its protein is CASSHSGGGQPQHF.

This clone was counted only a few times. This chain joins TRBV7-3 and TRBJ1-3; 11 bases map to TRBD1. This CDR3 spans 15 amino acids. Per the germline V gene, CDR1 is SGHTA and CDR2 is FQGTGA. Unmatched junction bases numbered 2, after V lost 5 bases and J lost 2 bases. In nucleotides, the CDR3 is TGTGCCAGCAGCCAGGGACAGGGGGCTGGAAACACCATATATTTT. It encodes CASSQGQGAGNTIYF. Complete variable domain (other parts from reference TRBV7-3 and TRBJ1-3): GAGVSQTPSNKVTEKGKYVELRCDPISGHTALYWYRQSLGQGPEFLIYFQGTGAADDSGLPNDRFFAVRPEGSVSTLKIQRTERGDSAVYLCASSQGQGAGNTIYFGEGSWLTVV.

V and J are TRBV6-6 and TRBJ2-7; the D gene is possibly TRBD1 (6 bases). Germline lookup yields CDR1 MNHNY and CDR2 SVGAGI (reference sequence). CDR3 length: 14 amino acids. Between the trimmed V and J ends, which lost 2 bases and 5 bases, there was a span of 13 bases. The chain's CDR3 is CASSYEQGRDEQYF. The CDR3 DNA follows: TGTGCCAGCAGTTACGAACAGGGTAGGGACGAGCAGTACTTC.

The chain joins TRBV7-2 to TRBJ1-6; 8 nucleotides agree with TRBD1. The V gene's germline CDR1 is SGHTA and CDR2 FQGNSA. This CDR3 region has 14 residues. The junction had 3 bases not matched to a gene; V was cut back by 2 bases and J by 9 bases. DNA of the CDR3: TGTGCCAGCAGCTTATTTGGACAGGGTTCACCCCTCCACTTT. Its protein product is CASSLFGQGSPLHF.

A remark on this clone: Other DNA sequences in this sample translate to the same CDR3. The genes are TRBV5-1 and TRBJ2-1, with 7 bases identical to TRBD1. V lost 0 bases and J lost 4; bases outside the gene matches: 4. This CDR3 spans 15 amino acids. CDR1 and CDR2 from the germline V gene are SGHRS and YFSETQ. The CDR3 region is CASSLVGGSYNEQFF. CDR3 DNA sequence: TGCGCCAGCAGCTTGGTAGGGGGCTCGTACAATGAGCAGTTCTTC.

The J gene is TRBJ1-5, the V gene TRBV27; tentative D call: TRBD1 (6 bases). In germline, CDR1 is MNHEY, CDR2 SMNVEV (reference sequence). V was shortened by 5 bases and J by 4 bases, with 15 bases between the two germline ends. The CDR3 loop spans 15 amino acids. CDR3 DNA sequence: TGTGCCAGCAGTCCACAAACAGGGTCGAATCAGCCCCAGCATTTT. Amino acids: CASSPQTGSNQPQHF.

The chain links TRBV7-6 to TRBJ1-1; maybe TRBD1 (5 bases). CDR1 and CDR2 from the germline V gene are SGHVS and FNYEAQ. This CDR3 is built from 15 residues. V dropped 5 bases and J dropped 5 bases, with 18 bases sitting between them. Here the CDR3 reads CASSGEVGARTEAFF. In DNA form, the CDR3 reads TGTGCCAGCAGCGGGGAGGTCGGGGCGCGGACTGAAGCTTTCTTT.